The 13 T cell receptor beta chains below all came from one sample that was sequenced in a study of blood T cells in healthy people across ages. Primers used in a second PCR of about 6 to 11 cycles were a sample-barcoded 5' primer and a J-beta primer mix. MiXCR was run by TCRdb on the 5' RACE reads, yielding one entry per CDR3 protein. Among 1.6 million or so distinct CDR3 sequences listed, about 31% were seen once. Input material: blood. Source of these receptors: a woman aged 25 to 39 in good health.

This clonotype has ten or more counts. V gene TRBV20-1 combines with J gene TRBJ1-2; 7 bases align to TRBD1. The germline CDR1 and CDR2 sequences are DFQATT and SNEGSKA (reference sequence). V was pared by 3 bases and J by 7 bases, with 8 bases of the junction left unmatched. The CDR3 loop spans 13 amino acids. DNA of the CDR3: TGCAGTGCTAGCCCCCGACAGGGTTTTGGCTACACCTTC. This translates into CSASPRQGFGYTF.

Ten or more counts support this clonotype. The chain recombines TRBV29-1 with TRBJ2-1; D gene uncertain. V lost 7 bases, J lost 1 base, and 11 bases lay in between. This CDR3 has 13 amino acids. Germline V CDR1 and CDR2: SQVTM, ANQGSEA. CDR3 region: CSAQASSYNEQFF. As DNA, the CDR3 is TGCAGCGCTCAAGCAAGTTCCTACAATGAGCAGTTCTTC.

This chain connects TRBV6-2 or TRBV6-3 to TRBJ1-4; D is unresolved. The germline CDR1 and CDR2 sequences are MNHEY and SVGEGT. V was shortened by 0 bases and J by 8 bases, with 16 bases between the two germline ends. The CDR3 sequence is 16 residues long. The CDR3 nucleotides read TGTGCCAGCAGTTACTCGTCAATAGCGAATGGAGAAAAACTGTTTTTT. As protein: CASSYSSIANGEKLFF.

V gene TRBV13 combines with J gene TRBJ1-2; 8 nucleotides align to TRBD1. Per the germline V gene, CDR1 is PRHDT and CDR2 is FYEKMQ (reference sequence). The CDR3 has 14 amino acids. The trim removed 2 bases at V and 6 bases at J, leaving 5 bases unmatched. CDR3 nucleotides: TGTGCCAGCAGCTTAAAAGGGACAGGCCATGGCTACACCTTC. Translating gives CASSLKGTGHGYTF. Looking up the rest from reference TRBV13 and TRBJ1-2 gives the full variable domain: AAGVIQSPRHLIKEKRETATLKCYPIPRHDTVYWYQQGPGQDPQFLISFYEKMQSDKGSIPDRFSAQQFSDYHSELNMSSLELGDSALYFCASSLKGTGHGYTFGSGTRLTVV.

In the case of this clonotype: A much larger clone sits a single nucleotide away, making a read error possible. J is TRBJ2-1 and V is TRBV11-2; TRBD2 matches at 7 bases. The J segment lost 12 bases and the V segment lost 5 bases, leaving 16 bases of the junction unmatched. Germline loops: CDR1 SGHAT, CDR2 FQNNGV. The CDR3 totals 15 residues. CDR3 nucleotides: TGTGCCAGCAGCCCACGGGGACTCCGGGGGGATGGGCAGTTCTTC. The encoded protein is CASSPRGLRGDGQFF.

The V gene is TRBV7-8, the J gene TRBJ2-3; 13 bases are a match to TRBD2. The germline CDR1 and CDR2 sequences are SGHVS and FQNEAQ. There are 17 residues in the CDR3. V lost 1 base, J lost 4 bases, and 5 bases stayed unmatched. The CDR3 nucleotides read TGTGCCAGCAGCTTAGGACTAGCGGGAGGCTTGGCAGATACGCAGTATTTT. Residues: CASSLGLAGGLADTQYF.

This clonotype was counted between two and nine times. The DNA of the CDR3 is TGTGCCACAGAGGGACCCAAGGGCAATCAGCCCCAGCATTTT. Its translation is CATEGPKGNQPQHF. V and J are TRBV6-1 and TRBJ1-5, with D perhaps matching TRBD1 (5 bases). This CDR3 is 14 amino acids long. V lost 10 bases to trimming and J lost 2 bases, with 15 bases between them. Germline V lookup: CDR1 MNHNS, CDR2 SASEGT.

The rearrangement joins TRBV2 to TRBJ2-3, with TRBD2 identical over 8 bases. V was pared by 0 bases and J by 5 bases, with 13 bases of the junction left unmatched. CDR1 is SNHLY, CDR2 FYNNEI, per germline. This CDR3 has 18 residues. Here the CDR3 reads CASSEALGERERGDTQYF. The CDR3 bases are TGTGCCAGCAGTGAAGCTCTAGGGGAGCGGGAGCGGGGAGATACGCAGTATTTT. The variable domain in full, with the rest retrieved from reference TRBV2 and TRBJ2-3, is EPEVTQTPSHQVTQMGQEVILRCVPISNHLYFYWYRQILGQKVEFLVSFYNNEISEKSEIFDDQFSVERPDGSNFTLKIRSTKLEDSAMYFCASSEALGERERGDTQYFGPGTRLTVL.

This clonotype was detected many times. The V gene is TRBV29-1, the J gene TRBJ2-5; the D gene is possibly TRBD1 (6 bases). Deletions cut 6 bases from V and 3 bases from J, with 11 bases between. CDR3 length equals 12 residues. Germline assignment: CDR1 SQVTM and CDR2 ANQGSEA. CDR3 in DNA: TGCAGCGTAACACAGGGAGAAGAGACCCAGTACTTC. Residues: CSVTQGEETQYF. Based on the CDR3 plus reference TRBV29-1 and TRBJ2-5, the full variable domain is SAVISQKPSRDICQRGTSLTIQCQVDSQVTMMFWYRQQPGQSLTLIATANQGSEATYESGFVIDKFPISRPNLTFSTLTVSNMSPEDSSIYLCSVTQGEETQYFGPGTRLLVL.

CDR3 sequence reads: CASSFTPGSSYEQYF. The CDR3 region has the DNA TGTGCCAGCAGTTTTACTCCCGGCAGTTCCTACGAGCAGTACTTC. V and J are TRBV27 and TRBJ2-7; D unclear. The CDR3 contains 15 residues. CDR1 and CDR2 (germline): MNHEY, SMNVEV (reference sequence). V was pared by 3 bases and J by 1 base, with 13 bases between.

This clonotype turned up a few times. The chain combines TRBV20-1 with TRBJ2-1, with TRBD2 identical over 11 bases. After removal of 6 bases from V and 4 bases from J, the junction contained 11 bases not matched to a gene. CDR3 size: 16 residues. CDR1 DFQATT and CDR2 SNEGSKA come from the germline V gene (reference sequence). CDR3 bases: TGCAGTGCCGCCCTATACGGGACTAGCGGATACAATGAGCAGTTCTTC. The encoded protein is CSAALYGTSGYNEQFF.

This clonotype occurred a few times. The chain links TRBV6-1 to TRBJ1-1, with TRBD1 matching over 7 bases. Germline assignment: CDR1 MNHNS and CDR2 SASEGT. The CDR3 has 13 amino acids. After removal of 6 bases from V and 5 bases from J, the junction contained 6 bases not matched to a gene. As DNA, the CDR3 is TGTGCCAGCAGACGGACAGGCTTAACTGAAGCTTTCTTT. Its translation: CASRRTGLTEAFF.

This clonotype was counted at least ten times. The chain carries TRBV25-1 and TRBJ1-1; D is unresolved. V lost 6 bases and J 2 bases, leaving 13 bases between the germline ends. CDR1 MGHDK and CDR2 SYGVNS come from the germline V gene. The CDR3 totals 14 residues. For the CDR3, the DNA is TGTGCCAGCAGCCCCGGAAAGAGTAACACTGAAGCTTTCTTT. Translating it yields CASSPGKSNTEAFF. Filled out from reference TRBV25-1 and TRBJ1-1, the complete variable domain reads EADIYQTPRYLVIGTGKKITLECSQTMGHDKMYWYQQDPGMELHLIHYSYGVNSTEKGDLSSESTVSRIRTEHFPLTLESARPSHTSQYLCASSPGKSNTEAFFGQGTRLTVV.